A single sample gave rise to the 16 T cell receptor beta chains below, sequenced in a study of blood T cell repertoires in COVID-19. Here immunoSEQ multiplex PCR was the method, and the copy in TCRdb shows in-frame clones only, minus some. Of some 120,000 clones in the sample, 90% are singletons; the top ten hold about 4%. Sequencing used peripheral blood. The source of these receptors is a man aged 45-60 years with active COVID-19.

The chain joins TRBV5-4 to TRBJ2-7; a weak D match, TRBD2 (6 bases). This CDR3 contains 14 residues. V was pared by 4 bases and J by 0 bases, with 11 bases between. Germline V gives CDR1 SGHNT, CDR2 YYREEE (reference sequence). The chain's CDR3 is CASSRGGTSYEQYV. The CDR3 DNA is TGTGCCAGCAGCCGGGGAGGCACCTCCTACGAGCAGTACGTC.

This chain uses TRBV27 with TRBJ1-6; 8 bases align to TRBD1. CDR3 length equals 13 residues. V shed 6 bases and J 7 bases; nucleotides not matched to a gene: 2. Germline CDR1 MNHEY, CDR2 SMNVEV (reference sequence). Written as DNA, the CDR3 is TGTGCCAGCAGGGACAGGGAAAATTCACCCCTCCACTTT. It is translated as CASRDRENSPLHF.

The chain is built from TRBV19 and TRBJ1-1; weak D call: TRBD1 (6 bases). V was trimmed by 8 bases and J by 0 bases, leaving 13 bases between them. Germline loops: CDR1 LNHDA, CDR2 SQIVND (reference sequence). The CDR3 contains 14 residues. DNA of the CDR3: TGTGCCAGTGGACAGCCCACCTTGAACACTGAAGCTTTCTTT. Its translation is CASGQPTLNTEAFF.

The chain combines TRBV27 with TRBJ1-5; D unresolved. Trimming stripped 6 bases from V and 6 bases from J, with 15 bases between. The CDR3 runs 14 residues. Per the germline V gene, CDR1 is MNHEY and CDR2 is SMNVEV (reference sequence). The CDR3 region has the DNA TGTGCCAGCAGGCAACTCCTCCCGGGTCAGCCCCAGCATTTT. It codes for CASRQLLPGQPQHF.

The chain employs TRBV30 and TRBJ2-1; TRBD2 matches at 7 bases. The germline gives CDR1 GTSNPN, CDR2 SVGIG (reference sequence). V lost 3 bases and J lost 6; bases outside the gene matches: 11. This CDR3 spans 15 amino acids. CDR3 in DNA: TGTGCCTGGAGGTCCGGGGGAGGGCCTATCAATGAGCAGTTCTTC. The encoded protein is CAWRSGGGPINEQFF.

This clone was detected only once. The rearrangement uses TRBV5-8 and TRBJ2-5; 7 nucleotides agree with TRBD1. CDR1 and CDR2 from the germline V gene are SGHTS and YDEGEE. The V gene end was trimmed by 6 bases and the J gene end by 5 bases; junction bases not matched to a gene: 7. This CDR3 comprises 13 residues. CDR3 protein: CASNIDREETQYF. Written as DNA, the CDR3 is TGTGCCAGCAACATCGACAGGGAGGAGACCCAGTACTTC.

The rearrangement joins TRBV27 to TRBJ1-2; 8 bases are shared with TRBD1. V was pared by 7 bases and J by 7 bases, with 11 bases of the junction left unmatched. Germline CDR1 reads MNHEY; CDR2 reads SMNVEV (reference sequence). This CDR3 is built from 14 residues. The CDR3 loop is CASTNGQGSSGYTF. The CDR3 nucleotides read TGTGCCAGCACAAACGGACAGGGAAGTAGTGGCTACACCTTC.

The chain employs TRBV4-1 and TRBJ2-5, with 8 positions matching TRBD2. V lost 0 bases to trimming and J lost 5 bases; unmatched junction nucleotides: 8. The CDR3 spans 16 residues. Germline V CDR1 and CDR2: MGHRA, YSYEKL. In DNA form, the CDR3 reads TGCGCCAGCAGCCAAGATAGGGCGGGAGGAATTGAGACCCAGTACTTC. Amino acid sequence: CASSQDRAGGIETQYF.

CDR3 sequence reads: CASSQVSSLLSSYNEQFF. The CDR3, as DNA: TGTGCCAGCAGCCAAGTCTCGAGCCTCTTGAGCTCCTACAATGAGCAGTTCTTC. V usage is TRBV3-1 (or the pseudogene TRBV3-2) and J usage is TRBJ2-1, with D unresolved. V was shortened by 1 base and J by 0 bases, with 16 bases between the two germline ends. CDR1 and CDR2 (germline): LGHDT, YNNKEL (reference sequence). The CDR3 has 18 residues.

This clone was recorded a few times. CDR3 amino acids: CASSDGGLAGEGTQYF. In DNA, the CDR3 is TGTGCCAGCAGCGATGGGGGACTAGCGGGGGAAGGGACCCAGTACTTC. The gene calls are TRBV9 and TRBJ2-5; TRBD2 matches at 14 bases. Germline CDR1 reads SGDLS; CDR2 reads YYNGEE. The ends lost 3 bases at V and 7 bases at J; junction bases unmatched: 8. This CDR3 contains 16 residues.

This clone was counted only a few times. This chain uses TRBV14 with TRBJ2-7, with 13 bases that match TRBD2. Trimming took 4 bases from V and 2 from J; bases not matched to a gene: 8. The CDR3 is 17 residues long. Looked up from germline, CDR1 is SGHDN and CDR2 is FVKESK. CDR3 DNA sequence: TGTGCCAGCAGCCTCTCCCCCGGGACTAGCGGGACCTACGAGCAGTACGTC. Protein sequence: CASSLSPGTSGTYEQYV.

This chain joins TRBV18 and TRBJ1-5, with 11 bases identical to TRBD1. CDR3 length: 16 residues. V was pared by 4 bases and J by 4 bases, with 6 bases of the junction left unmatched. CDR1 is KGHSH and CDR2 is LQKENI in the germline V gene. The CDR3 here is CASSLGTGGTNQPQHF. The CDR3 region has the DNA TGTGCCAGCTCACTGGGGACAGGGGGAACGAATCAGCCCCAGCATTTT. Combining the CDR3 with reference TRBV18 and TRBJ1-5 gives the whole variable domain NAGVMQNPRHLVRRRGQEARLRCSPMKGHSHVYWYRQLPEEGLKFMVYLQKENIIDESGMPKERFSAEFPKEGPSILRIQQVVRGDSAAYFCASSLGTGGTNQPQHFGDGTRLSIL.

As to this clone: Other DNA sequences within the sample encode an identical CDR3. This chain joins TRBV11-2 and TRBJ2-3; TRBD2 is a possible D gene (5 bases). The CDR3 has 13 amino acids. Germline assignment: CDR1 SGHAT and CDR2 FQNNGV. Trimming removed 3 bases from V and 1 base from J, with 5 bases in between. The CDR3 spells CASSFSGTDTQYF. CDR3 in DNA: TGTGCCAGCAGCTTTAGCGGCACAGATACGCAGTATTTT.

The chain carries TRBV11-3 and TRBJ1-1; no reliable D call. Germline assignment: CDR1 SGHNT and CDR2 YENEEA. V was shortened by 5 bases and J by 4 bases, with 11 bases between the two germline ends. The CDR3 loop spans 13 amino acids. CDR3 in amino acids: CASSPYESTEAFF. In nucleotides, the CDR3 is TGTGCCAGCAGCCCGTACGAGAGCACTGAAGCTTTCTTT.

This chain connects TRBV3-1 (or the pseudogene TRBV3-2) to TRBJ1-4; the D gene is possibly TRBD1 (6 bases). This CDR3 is built from 14 residues. Germline V lookup: CDR1 LGHDT, CDR2 YNNKEL (reference sequence). Trimming stripped 4 bases from V and 5 bases from J, with 11 bases between. CDR3 region: CASSPTGFNEKLFF. The CDR3, as DNA: TGTGCCAGCAGCCCTACAGGGTTCAATGAAAAACTGTTTTTT.

The chain combines TRBV2 with TRBJ2-7; D possibly corresponds to TRBD1 (6 bases). CDR1 and CDR2 (germline): SNHLY, FYNNEI. This CDR3 region has 13 residues. V shed 2 bases and J shed 7 bases, with 12 bases lying between them. The CDR3 nucleotides are TGTGCCAGCAGTGAAACTACAGGGCTTGAGCAGTACTTC. This translates into CASSETTGLEQYF.